The subject of this entry is one T cell receptor (beta chain). Its target is unknown. This sample was included in a study of long-term antiretroviral therapy in people with HIV. General study findings and limits: Blood draws took place between about 2004 and 2018 and possibly involved older ART regimens. Although diversity increased after ART, it remained lower than in transplant donor controls.

Survey level was the resolution at which the v3.0 immunoSEQ assay ran. For each individual sample, sequencing targeted about 35,000-55,000 T-cell genomes. Generated by immunoSEQ multiplex PCR, the TCRdb table keeps only in-frame clones and is missing some. This sample yields about 35,000 clones, of which 65% to 80% are seen a single time; 3% to 4% belongs to the top ten. Donors needed at least one pre-ART PBMC sample plus at least two post-ART samples. With 5 bases clipped from V and 2 bases from J, the junction kept 6 bases outside the gene matches. The CDR3 is 16 residues long. Germline V CDR1 and CDR2: GTSNPN, SVGIG (reference sequence).

The specimen was unsorted PBMCs, collected 3 years after starting antiretroviral therapy. The source is a middle-aged man with HIV. The rearrangement joins TRBV30 to TRBJ2-4, with 13 bases matching TRBD2. CDR3 nucleotides: TGTGCCTGGGCCGGACTAGCGGGAGTTTCCAAAAACATTCAGTACTTC. Translation gives CAWAGLAGVSKNIQYF.